What follows are 26 T cell receptor beta chains derived from one specimen sequenced in a study of OX40 agonist ivuxolimab in advanced cancers. Generated by immunoSEQ multiplex PCR, the TCRdb table keeps only in-frame clones and is missing some. The repertoire has tens of thousands of clones, roughly 94% of them found once; the top ten carry over 2%. Sequenced here: CD4+ or CD8+ T cells sorted from blood, sampled in a trial of the OX40 agonist ivuxolimab. The receptors stem from an adult with an advanced solid tumor such as melanoma, head and neck, liver or kidney cancer.

This chain joins TRBV28 and TRBJ2-7; 8 bases line up with TRBD1. The CDR3 runs 13 residues. The germline V gene has CDR1 MDHEN and CDR2 SYDVKM. V lost 5 bases, J lost 2 bases, and 2 bases stayed unmatched. Here the CDR3 reads CASSPTGAYEQYF. As DNA, the CDR3 is TGTGCCAGCAGTCCGACAGGGGCCTACGAGCAGTACTTC.

The genes are TRBV6-5 and TRBJ2-7; 9 bases map to TRBD1. V lost 0 bases and J lost 7; bases outside the gene matches: 7. The germline CDR1 and CDR2 sequences are MNHEY and SVGAGI. This CDR3 region has 15 residues. CDR3: CASSYSTGGSREQYF. DNA of the CDR3: TGTGCCAGCAGTTACTCTACAGGGGGCTCTAGGGAGCAGTACTTC.

Points on this clone: This CDR3 fails to terminate in the conserved phenylalanine or tryptophan, so it likely reflects a read error. This chain uses TRBV5-4 with TRBJ2-3; 11 bases line up with TRBD2. The CDR3 sequence is 15 residues long. Germline assignment: CDR1 SGHNT and CDR2 YYREEE (reference sequence). The trim removed 0 bases at V and 6 bases at J, leaving 3 bases unmatched. DNA of the CDR3: TGTGCCAGCAGCTTGGGGACTAGCGGGTGGGATACGCAGTATTGT. Its protein product is CASSLGTSGWDTQYC.

Points on this clone: Compared with germline, one end of the junction differs, possibly owing to a read error. V gene TRBV28 combines with J gene TRBJ2-7; 7 nucleotides match TRBD1. This CDR3 has 12 residues. Germline V lookup: CDR1 MDHEN, CDR2 SYDVKM. CDR3 protein: CASSPRTGEEYF. In DNA form, the CDR3 reads TGTGCCAGCAGTCCCAGGACAGGCGAGGAGTACTTC.

CDR3 region: CASGFNPSGRSSYEQYF. CDR3 nucleotide sequence: TGTGCTAGTGGTTTCAATCCTAGCGGGCGTAGCTCCTACGAGCAGTACTTC. The chain employs TRBV12-5 and TRBJ2-7; 8 bases fit TRBD2. This CDR3 is built from 17 residues. J lost 0 bases, V lost 3 bases, and 10 bases had no gene match. From germline, CDR1 is LGHNT and CDR2 FRNRAP. The variable domain in full, with the rest retrieved from reference TRBV12-5 and TRBJ2-7, is DARVTQTPRHKVTEMGQEVTMRCQPILGHNTVFWYRQTMMQGLELLAYFRNRAPLDDSGMPKDRFSAEMPDATLATLKIQPSEPRDSAVYFCASGFNPSGRSSYEQYFGPGTRLTVT.

The chain carries TRBV4-1 and TRBJ2-7; 7 nucleotides align to TRBD2. The ends lost 1 base at V and 3 bases at J; junction bases unmatched: 6. The CDR3 is 15 amino acids. CDR1 is MGHRA, CDR2 YSYEKL, per germline. CDR3: CASSQGPSGSYEQYF. For the CDR3, the DNA is TGCGCCAGCAGCCAAGGTCCTAGCGGAAGCTACGAGCAGTACTTC.

The V gene is TRBV15, the J gene TRBJ1-6; D call uncertain. Germline loops: CDR1 LNHNV, CDR2 YYDKDF (reference sequence). Trimming took off 1 base at V and 10 bases at J, with 2 bases between the two ends. CDR3 size: 11 residues. The CDR3 sequence: CATSRGSPLHF. In DNA, the CDR3 is TGTGCCACCAGCAGAGGATCACCCCTCCACTTT.

V usage is TRBV10-3 and J usage is TRBJ1-2; D perhaps matches TRBD1 (6 bases). The CDR3 is 13 amino acids. V was pared by 8 bases and J by 0 bases, with 10 bases between. CDR1 is ENHRY, CDR2 SYGVKD, per germline. CDR3 DNA sequence: TGTGCCATCCAGGGGTTAGCTAACTATGGCTACACCTTC. It translates to CAIQGLANYGYTF.

The rearrangement links TRBV13 to TRBJ1-4; a possible D gene is TRBD1 (5 bases). The CDR3 runs 15 residues. Germline V gives CDR1 PRHDT, CDR2 FYEKMQ (reference sequence). V was pared by 2 bases and J by 4 bases, with 11 bases between. This CDR3 is CASSLSQTVNEKLFF. The DNA of the CDR3 is TGTGCCAGCAGCTTATCGCAGACAGTTAATGAAAAACTGTTTTTT.

V usage is TRBV9 and J usage is TRBJ2-5, with D tentatively TRBD1 (7 bases). This CDR3 is 13 amino acids long. Germline V gives CDR1 SGDLS, CDR2 YYNGEE. V was pared by 2 bases and J by 3 bases, with 8 bases between. This CDR3 is CASSVRGEETQYF. The CDR3 DNA sequence: TGTGCCAGCAGCGTCAGGGGGGAAGAGACCCAGTACTTC.

The chain joins TRBV18 to TRBJ2-6; D call uncertain. The CDR3 length is 15 residues. The germline V gene has CDR1 KGHSH and CDR2 LQKENI. V was trimmed by 2 bases and J by 0 bases, leaving 5 bases between them. This CDR3 reads CASSPGSSGANVLTF. In DNA form, the CDR3 reads TGTGCCAGCTCACCAGGGTCCTCTGGGGCCAACGTCCTGACTTTC.

This chain uses TRBV7-9 with TRBJ1-1; tentative D call: TRBD1 (5 bases). The V end lost 5 bases, the J end lost 1 base, and 14 bases lay between the germline ends. This CDR3 spans 15 amino acids. Per germline, CDR1 SEHNR and CDR2 FQNEAQ (reference sequence). The CDR3 coding sequence is TGTGCCAGCAGCCCCAGGGCAGCCTCGAACACTGAAGCTTTCTTT. Its protein is CASSPRAASNTEAFF.

This rearrangement joins TRBV9 to TRBJ2-7; D gene ambiguous. Per germline, CDR1 SGDLS and CDR2 YYNGEE. The CDR3 loop spans 15 amino acids. V was cut by 2 bases and J by 2 bases, with 14 bases left in between. CDR3 bases: TGTGCCAGCAGCGTGAGAACTGGCGAGACCTACGAGCAGTACTTC. Protein sequence: CASSVRTGETYEQYF.

The chain has TRBV6-5 and TRBJ1-2; D is unclear. The V gene lost 4 bases and the J gene lost 4 bases, with 10 bases spanning the gap. The CDR3 sequence is 13 residues long. CDR1 is MNHEY and CDR2 is SVGAGI in the germline V gene. In nucleotides, the CDR3 is TGTGCCAGCAGTTTCAACAGCCTCTATGGCTACACCTTC. Amino acid sequence: CASSFNSLYGYTF.

The chain employs TRBV6-1 and TRBJ2-7, with a possible D match to TRBD2 (6 bases). V shed 6 bases and J shed 0 bases, with 15 bases lying between them. CDR3 length equals 15 residues. Germline values: CDR1 MNHNS, CDR2 SASEGT. The CDR3 nucleotides read TGTGCCAGCAGGGGGGGTCCCCCGAGCTCCTACGAGCAGTACTTC. This sequence encodes CASRGGPPSSYEQYF.

V usage is TRBV5-6 and J usage is TRBJ2-1; D is undetermined. The V gene's germline CDR1 is SGHDT and CDR2 YYEEEE. The CDR3 spans 14 residues. V shed 3 bases and J shed 4 bases, with 11 bases lying between them. The CDR3 sequence: CASSSLGAYNEQFF. Written as DNA, the CDR3 is TGTGCCAGCAGCTCCCTGGGCGCATACAATGAGCAGTTCTTC.

The V and J genes are TRBV28 and TRBJ1-4; D remains ambiguous. This CDR3 is 17 amino acids long. V lost 1 base to trimming and J lost 5 bases, with 17 bases between them. CDR1 is MDHEN and CDR2 is SYDVKM in the germline V gene. The chain's CDR3 is CASSLYEVRGRNEKLFF. The CDR3 DNA follows: TGTGCCAGCAGTTTATATGAAGTTCGGGGAAGGAATGAAAAACTGTTTTTT. The full variable domain, rest sourced from reference TRBV28 and TRBJ1-4, is DVKVTQSSRYLVKRTGEKVFLECVQDMDHENMFWYRQDPGLGLRLIYFSYDVKMKEKGDIPEGYSVSREKKERFSLILESASTNQTSMYLCASSLYEVRGRNEKLFFGSGTQLSVL.

V usage is TRBV2 and J usage is TRBJ1-1; D gene unclear. Germline CDR1 reads SNHLY; CDR2 reads FYNNEI. The CDR3 has 14 amino acids. Trimming cost V 5 bases and J 6 bases, with 16 bases left between them. The CDR3 DNA reads as TGTGCCAGCAGTCTCCCTGATACGAAGGCTGAAGCTTTCTTT. It codes for CASSLPDTKAEAFF.

The chain is built from TRBV14 and TRBJ2-1, with D uncertain. CDR1 is SGHDN, CDR2 FVKESK, per germline. The CDR3 is made up of 16 amino acids. V lost 0 bases and J lost 9, with 18 bases in between. CDR3 sequence reads: CASSQDAVGSGGEQFF. Written as DNA, the CDR3 is TGTGCCAGCAGCCAAGATGCCGTAGGGTCCGGCGGTGAGCAGTTCTTC.

The rearrangement uses TRBV14 and TRBJ2-7, with D unclear. V was clipped by 3 bases and J by 2 bases, with 2 bases between them. Germline V CDR1 and CDR2: SGHDN, FVKESK. The CDR3 totals 11 residues. The DNA for the CDR3 is TGTGCCAGCAGCCACACCTACGAGCAGTACTTC. Its translation is CASSHTYEQYF.

This chain links TRBV4-1 with TRBJ2-7; D is unresolved. Germline loops: CDR1 MGHRA, CDR2 YSYEKL. The CDR3 has 14 residues. V lost 5 bases, J lost 4 bases, and 15 bases lay in between. As DNA, the CDR3 is TGCGCCAGCAGCGCCCGCCCTACAGTTTACGAGCAGTACTTC. This codes for CASSARPTVYEQYF.

The V call is TRBV11-3, the J call TRBJ1-1, with D possibly matching TRBD1 (5 bases). CDR3 length: 13 residues. Germline V gives CDR1 SGHNT, CDR2 YENEEA. V was clipped by 3 bases and J by 1 base, with 6 bases between them. The CDR3 bases are TGTGCCAGCAGCTTCGGACAGAACACTGAAGCTTTCTTT. As protein: CASSFGQNTEAFF.

The chain uses TRBV18 and TRBJ2-7; D ambiguous. This CDR3 region has 10 residues. Germline values: CDR1 KGHSH, CDR2 LQKENI. Trimming removed 3 bases from V and 5 bases from J, with 2 bases in between. For the CDR3, the DNA is TGTGCCAGCTCACCCCACGAGCAGTACTTC. As protein: CASSPHEQYF.

This clone occurred once. The chain couples TRBV6-5 to TRBJ2-7, with no clear D. The CDR3 consists of 11 residues. The germline gives CDR1 MNHEY, CDR2 SVGAGI. The V end was cut by 6 bases, the J end by 2 bases, with 5 bases between. CDR3 DNA: TGTGCCAGCAGGGGTACCTACGAGCAGTACTTC. Its translation: CASRGTYEQYF.

V usage is TRBV4-2 and J usage is TRBJ1-1, with a possible D match to TRBD1 (5 bases). This CDR3 region has 15 residues. V lost 2 bases, J lost 0 bases, and 10 bases lay in between. CDR1 and CDR2 (germline): LGHNA, YNFKEQ. The CDR3 region is CASSQKTVMNTEAFF. The CDR3 DNA sequence: TGTGCCAGCAGCCAAAAGACAGTTATGAACACTGAAGCTTTCTTT.

The V call is TRBV5-1, the J call TRBJ2-5, with a possible D match to TRBD2 (5 bases). V gave up 0 bases and J gave up 4 bases, with 16 bases separating them. This CDR3 has 16 amino acids. Germline V lookup: CDR1 SGHRS, CDR2 YFSETQ. This chain's CDR3 is CASSLENRGPRETQYF. The CDR3 DNA sequence: TGCGCCAGCAGCTTGGAAAACCGGGGTCCTCGAGAGACCCAGTACTTC. Combining the CDR3 with reference TRBV5-1 and TRBJ2-5 gives the whole variable domain KAGVTQTPRYLIKTRGQQVTLSCSPISGHRSVSWYQQTPGQGLQFLFEYFSETQRNKGNFPGRFSGRQFSNSRSEMNVSTLELGDSALYLCASSLENRGPRETQYFGPGTRLLVL.